These T cell receptor beta chains were read from a single sample in a study of radiotherapy plus CTLA-4 blockade in lung cancer. Assay used: immunoSEQ multiplex PCR; TCRdb lists only in-frame clones, some missing. The sample carries more than 90,000 clones, more than 65% recorded once. Source: peripheral blood, taken from a patient treated with radiotherapy plus ipilimumab. These receptors all come from a human donor with non-small cell lung cancer that progressed on radiotherapy plus ipilimumab. Some clones in this sample may be carry-over from other donors' samples. Both conserved end residues are part of each CDR3. The order of the fields is J gene, D gene, clone size, V gene, CDR3 DNA, CDR3 protein. D genes are given only for firm matches. Rows may omit the clone size; those that give it use once, few, many or a size class.

TRBJ1-6 TRBD1 - TRBV19 TGTGCCAGTAGTATAGCAGGGGGGTACTATAATTCACCCCTCCACTTT CASSIAGGYYNSPLHF
TRBJ2-1 TRBD2 - TRBV6-4 TGTGCCAGCAAACCACTAGCGGGCCCTGCTAGCTCCTACAATGAGCAGTTCTTC CASKPLAGPASSYNEQFF
TRBJ1-6 - - TRBV4-2 TGTGCCAGCAGCCAAGGGGGCCGTAATTCACCCCTCCACTTT CASSQGGRNSPLHF
TRBJ2-5 - - TRBV19 TGTGCCAGTAGTATCCGTGGAAAAGAGACCCAGTACTTC CASSIRGKETQYF
TRBJ2-3 - - TRBV7-9 TGTGCCAGCAGCGAGGGATATCCAGATACGCAGTATTTT CASSEGYPDTQYF
TRBJ2-1 - - TRBV6-6 TGTGCCAGCAGTTACGCGGGCGGAGAGGAGCAGTTCTTC CASSYAGGEEQFF
TRBJ2-7 TRBD1 - TRBV7-2 TGTGCCAGCAGCTCCCGGGACAGGGGCTACGAGCAGTACTTC CASSSRDRGYEQYF
TRBJ1-3 TRBD1 - TRBV4-2 TGTGCCAGCAGCCAAGTTTGGGACAGGGGGCCTTTAGGTGGAAACACCATATATTTT CASSQVWDRGPLGGNTIYF
TRBJ2-7 TRBD1 - TRBV5-1 TGCGCCAGCAGCTTAGCCGGGGACAGCTCCTACGAGCAGTACTTC CASSLAGDSSYEQYF
TRBJ2-5 - - TRBV5-4 TGTGCCAGCAGCCCCCGTGGGGGTGGGGTTAGTATTTTGGAGACCCAGTACTTC CASSPRGGGVSILETQYF
TRBJ2-3 TRBD2 - TRBV5-1 TGCGCCAGCAGCTTGCGACTAGCGGGCCCAGATACGCAGTATTTT CASSLRLAGPDTQYF
TRBJ2-3 - - TRBV7-2 TGTGCCAGCAGCTTAAACAGGGAGTTTAGGCATTTT CASSLNREFRHF
TRBJ1-2 TRBD1 - TRBV20-1 TGCAGTGCTTACACAGGGGGCGGCTACACCTTC CSAYTGGGYTF
TRBJ1-5 - - TRBV4-3 TGCGCCAGCAGCCAAGTTTTCGGGAATCAGCCCCAGCATTTT CASSQVFGNQPQHF
TRBJ2-6 TRBD1 - TRBV7-8 TGTGCCAGCAGCACAGGGACAGGGATTGTCTCTGGGGCCAACGTCCTGACTTTC CASSTGTGIVSGANVLTF
TRBJ2-7 - few TRBV6-5 TGTGCCAGCAGTTACTCTACAGAGAGCTCCTACGAGCAGTACTTC CASSYSTESSYEQYF
TRBJ1-3 TRBD1 - TRBV7-8 TGTGCCAGCAGCATAGACAGGGGGACCAGCTCTGGAAACACCATATATTTT CASSIDRGTSSGNTIYF
TRBJ2-7 - - TRBV5-1 TGCGCCAGCAGCTTGGTATCGTCAGGGGTCGGCTACGAGCAGTACTTC CASSLVSSGVGYEQYF
TRBJ2-7 - once TRBV5-1 TGCGCCAGCAGCTTGGGTTCCGGGGGCTTGTTCGAGCAGTACTTC CASSLGSGGLFEQYF
TRBJ2-1 TRBD2 - TRBV9 TGTGCCAGCAGCGTAGCTAGCGGGGTCTCCTACAATGAGCAGTTCTTC CASSVASGVSYNEQFF
TRBJ2-7 - - TRBV28 TGTGCCAGCACCCCGGCGCCTCCCTACGAGCAGTACTTC CASTPAPPYEQYF
TRBJ2-7 - - TRBV5-1 TGCGCCAGCAGCTTGGGTCAGGTGGCCGACGAGCAGTACTTC CASSLGQVADEQYF
TRBJ2-2 - - TRBV9 TGTGCCAGCAGCGTAGCTCCAATCTCGAACACCGGGGAGCTGTTTTTT CASSVAPISNTGELFF